This T cell receptor (beta chain) was profiled in a study of T cell responses to AZD1222 COVID-19 vaccine. Study-wide results and limits: Most donors were white British, females outnumbered males, and clonal diversity was possibly underestimated. Repertoire sampling happened only post peak T cell response. Spike-specific TCR breadth rose after two AZD1222 doses, and depth rose as well. Among AZD1222 vaccinees, only six or seven were seropositive at baseline.

Measured with immunoSEQ multiplex PCR; TCRdb has only the in-frame clones, and not every one. This repertoire shows 120,000 or so clones, roughly 84% found once; its top ten account for approximately 26%. V lost 3 bases, J lost 7 bases, and 8 bases lay in between. From germline, CDR1 is KGHDR and CDR2 SFDVKD. The length of the CDR3 is 12 residues. A remark on this clone: The antigen remains unidentified.

This specimen consisted of peripheral blood, obtained 28 days after the second AZD1222 dose. The chain employs TRBV24-1 and TRBJ1-2; D is uncertain. The source is an adult who received the AZD1222 COVID-19 vaccine. The CDR3 nucleotides are TGTGCCACCAGTGATGCTCCGAGTGGCTACACCTTC. Translation gives CATSDAPSGYTF.